This TCR beta chain comes out of a study of CD8 T cells in Susac syndrome. The CDR3 runs 14 residues. Trimming shortened V by 1 base and J by 1 base, and 7 bases separated the two germline ends. CDR1 LNHNV and CDR2 YYDKDF come from the germline V gene (reference sequence). After extraction with the RNeasy kit, roughly 0.45 to 1 ug of the RNA was reverse transcribed using random hexamers. TCRdb re-called the immunoSEQ multiplex PCR reads through MiXCR, storing one row per CDR3 protein. The profile shows under 200,000 distinct CDR3 sequences, 95% of them singletons. TEMRA cells were enriched by FACS, and CD4+ and CD8+ T cells were negatively isolated.

The source material was CD8+ T cells from PBMCs. The chain has TRBV15 and TRBJ1-1; D unresolved. The TCR sequence derives from a human donor with Susac syndrome. The DNA of the CDR3 is TGTGCCACCAGCAGAGTGGGTAGGAACACTGAAGCTTTCTTT. Translated: CATSRVGRNTEAFF.